This T cell receptor (beta chain) was found in a study of cytomegalovirus exposure and HLA in healthy donors. Whole-study findings and limits: Rare TCR sequences dominated, though some public TCRs recurred in many donors.

As concerns this clone: Its antigen remains unidentified.

The J segment lost 2 bases and the V segment lost 5 bases, leaving 5 bases of the junction unmatched. Looked up from germline, CDR1 is SEHNR and CDR2 is FQNEAQ (reference sequence). CDR3 size: 15 residues. 13 Jbeta primers and 60 Vbeta primers were used for the PCR. Profiling relied on immunoSEQ multiplex PCR, and the TCRdb table lists in-frame clones only, not all of them. The data show some 200,000 clones, with about 90% seen just once and around 0.21% held by the top ten. This sequence joins TRBV7-9 and TRBJ2-4, with 8 nucleotides matching TRBD1. The receptor was derived from a girl under three years old in good health and CMV-seronegative. Sequenced input: PBMCs. The CDR3 region is CASSHGQGTKNIQYF. In DNA form, the CDR3 reads TGTGCCAGCAGCCACGGACAGGGAACCAAAAACATTCAGTACTTC.